Each of the 18 T cell receptor beta chains below was sequenced from the same sample in a study of blood T cell repertoires in COVID-19. Produced via immunoSEQ multiplex PCR; TCRdb's table is partial and in-frame only. The table records a few hundred thousand clones, about nine tenths of them present only once. The source material was peripheral blood. These receptors were taken from a woman in her thirties with COVID-19, enrolled during active disease.

CDR3 coding DNA: TGTGCCAGCAGTTTACGGCTAGCGGGAGCTCACGAGCAGTACTTC. This codes for CASSLRLAGAHEQYF. The V call is TRBV28, the J call TRBJ2-7; TRBD2 matches 10 bases. CDR1 and CDR2 from the germline V gene are MDHEN and SYDVKM. The CDR3 contains 15 residues. After removal of 2 bases from V and 5 bases from J, the junction contained 6 bases not matched to a gene.

The chain uses TRBV11-3 and TRBJ1-1; 8 positions match TRBD1. The ends lost 1 base at V and 1 base at J; junction bases unmatched: 11. This CDR3 spans 18 amino acids. CDR1 is SGHNT, CDR2 YENEEA, per germline. CDR3 protein: CASSLVFGQGKSNTEAFF. CDR3 DNA sequence: TGTGCCAGCAGCTTAGTCTTCGGACAGGGAAAGTCGAACACTGAAGCTTTCTTT. The whole variable domain, filled in from reference TRBV11-3 and TRBJ1-1, reads EAGVVQSPRYKIIEKKQPVAFWCNPISGHNTLYWYLQNLGQGPELLIRYENEEAVDDSQLPKDRFSAERLKGVDSTLKIQPAELGDSAVYLCASSLVFGQGKSNTEAFFGQGTRLTVV.

This clone was observed once. This chain uses TRBV19 with TRBJ1-2; 7 bases line up with TRBD1. J was trimmed by 6 bases and V by 3 bases; bases with no gene match: 10. Germline CDR1 is LNHDA and CDR2 is SQIVND (reference sequence). The CDR3 is 15 amino acids. CDR3 sequence reads: CASSILVGGRDGYTF. CDR3 nucleotide sequence: TGTGCCAGTAGTATTCTCGTAGGGGGCCGGGATGGCTACACCTTC.

The J gene is TRBJ1-6, the V gene TRBV2; D remains unclear. The CDR3 consists of 13 residues. Trimming took off 4 bases at V and 6 bases at J, with 7 bases between the two ends. Looked up from germline, CDR1 is SNHLY and CDR2 is FYNNEI. CDR3 coding DNA: TGTGCCAGCAGTGGGAGTTCTAATTCACCCCTCCACTTT. This sequence encodes CASSGSSNSPLHF.

This sequence joins TRBV2 and TRBJ2-7; a possible D gene is TRBD1 (6 bases). Trimming shortened V by 11 bases and J by 2 bases, and 25 bases separated the two germline ends. The CDR3 consists of 16 residues. Germline CDR1 reads SNHLY; CDR2 reads FYNNEI. The CDR3 here is CAGTDSRNVETYEQYF. Here the CDR3 DNA reads TGTGCCGGAACGGACAGTCGCAACGTTGAAACCTACGAGCAGTACTTC.

A single count supports this clone. V gene TRBV2 combines with J gene TRBJ2-1; TRBD2 agrees at 13 bases. Germline V gene lookup returns CDR1 SNHLY and CDR2 FYNNEI. With 2 bases clipped from V and 7 bases from J, the junction kept 2 bases outside the gene matches. The CDR3 extends over 15 amino acids. CDR3 DNA sequence: TGTGCCAGCAGTGAATCGACTAGCGGGAGGAATGAGCAGTTCTTC. Residues: CASSESTSGRNEQFF.

CDR3 in DNA: TGTGCCAGCAGTTTCGCCCGGGCGGGCACCGGGGAGCTGTTTTTT. Translating gives CASSFARAGTGELFF. V and J are TRBV27 and TRBJ2-2, with D perhaps matching TRBD2 (5 bases). The germline V gene has CDR1 MNHEY and CDR2 SMNVEV (reference sequence). This CDR3 spans 15 amino acids. The V end was cut by 3 bases, the J end by 4 bases, with 12 bases between.

This clone has only one observation. The V gene is TRBV18, the J gene TRBJ2-7; a possible D gene is TRBD2 (5 bases). V lost 6 bases and J lost 3, with 9 bases in between. The CDR3 totals 12 residues. CDR1 is KGHSH, CDR2 LQKENI, per germline. The CDR3 region is CASSHGDYEQYF. The CDR3 coding sequence is TGTGCCAGCTCCCACGGGGACTACGAGCAGTACTTC.

This chain joins TRBV23-1 and TRBJ1-5; D call uncertain. TRBV23-1 belongs to the ORF category, with a function that is uncertain. V was cut by 3 bases and J by 0 bases, with 24 bases left in between. The CDR3 is made up of 20 amino acids. The CDR3 DNA reads TGCGCCAGCAGTCATCACCGATACTACCTTCCCCCTTATAGCAATCAGCCCCAGCATTTT. Residues: CASSHHRYYLPPYSNQPQHF.

The CDR3 DNA reads TGCGCCAGCAGCCGCCTCGGACAGGGGCCCGAACGCATCTACGAGCAGTACTTC. Protein product: CASSRLGQGPERIYEQYF. The chain carries TRBV4-1 and TRBJ2-7; 9 nucleotides align to TRBD1. After removal of 4 bases from V and 3 bases from J, the junction contained 16 bases not matched to a gene. This CDR3 contains 18 residues. Per germline, CDR1 MGHRA and CDR2 YSYEKL.

In this sample, this clone turned up once. This chain uses TRBV7-9 with TRBJ1-2, with TRBD1 as a possible D gene (6 bases). The CDR3 runs 15 residues. From germline, CDR1 is SEHNR and CDR2 FQNEAQ (reference sequence). V gave up 5 bases and J gave up 2 bases, with 15 bases separating them. In DNA form, the CDR3 reads TGTGCCAGCAGCCCGGAGGGGGGGCGAAACTATGGCTACACCTTC. The encoded protein is CASSPEGGRNYGYTF.

V gene TRBV11-2 combines with J gene TRBJ2-7; 12 nucleotides align to TRBD2. The V gene end was trimmed by 1 base and the J gene end by 3 bases; junction bases not matched to a gene: 1. The length of the CDR3 is 15 residues. From germline, CDR1 is SGHAT and CDR2 FQNNGV. This CDR3 is CASSLGLAGDYEQYF. CDR3 sequence (DNA): TGTGCCAGCAGCTTAGGACTAGCGGGGGACTACGAGCAGTACTTC.

J is TRBJ2-6 and V is TRBV7-9; a weak D match, TRBD2 (6 bases). The CDR3 length is 17 residues. V was cut by 5 bases and J by 2 bases, with 16 bases left in between. Germline V gene lookup returns CDR1 SEHNR and CDR2 FQNEAQ (reference sequence). The CDR3 loop is CASSLRDGGPGANVLTF. Written as DNA, the CDR3 is TGTGCCAGCAGCCTCCGGGACGGGGGTCCTGGGGCCAACGTCCTGACTTTC.

This chain uses TRBV30 with TRBJ2-7, with D maybe TRBD1 (5 bases). The CDR3 totals 13 residues. Trimming took off 1 base at V and 3 bases at J, with 10 bases between the two ends. Germline CDR1 is GTSNPN and CDR2 is SVGIG (reference sequence). Here the CDR3 reads CAWSGDSLYEQYF. For the CDR3, the DNA is TGTGCCTGGAGTGGAGACAGTCTCTACGAGCAGTACTTC.

DNA for the CDR3: TGTGCCACCATAGTTCTTGGTACGCAGTATTTT. It translates to CATIVLGTQYF. The chain uses TRBV28 and TRBJ2-3; D not certain. The V gene's germline CDR1 is MDHEN and CDR2 SYDVKM. Trimming took off 10 bases at V and 8 bases at J, with 13 bases between the two ends. The CDR3 contains 11 residues. Combining the CDR3 with reference TRBV28 and TRBJ2-3 gives the whole variable domain DVKVTQSSRYLVKRTGEKVFLECVQDMDHENMFWYRQDPGLGLRLIYFSYDVKMKEKGDIPEGYSVSREKKERFSLILESASTNQTSMYLCATIVLGTQYFGPGTRLTVL.

This sequence joins TRBV7-2 and TRBJ2-1; 7 nucleotides align to TRBD1. Germline assignment: CDR1 SGHTA and CDR2 FQGNSA. The CDR3 sequence is 14 residues long. V was clipped by 1 base and J by 5 bases; unmatched bases: 2. The DNA for the CDR3 is TGTGCCAGCAGCTTAGACAGGGGTGACAATGAGCAGTTCTTC. It translates to CASSLDRGDNEQFF.

The count of this clone is one. The V and J genes are TRBV21-1 and TRBJ2-3; TRBD2 was called by the table and not checked on the DNA. TRBV21-1 is shown as a pseudogene. The CDR3 loop spans 19 amino acids. CDR3 nucleotides: TGTGCCAGCAGCGAGCGGGGGGACCCCACCCCGATAAGCACAGATACGCAGTATTTT. As protein: CASSERGDPTPISTDTQYF.

This chain links TRBV25-1 with TRBJ1-2, with D tentatively TRBD1 (5 bases). This CDR3 region has 12 residues. With 3 bases removed from V and 8 bases from J, the gap between germline ends came to 10 bases. The V gene's germline CDR1 is MGHDK and CDR2 SYGVNS. CDR3 protein: CASSDRGFGYTF. The CDR3 nucleotides are TGTGCCAGCAGTGATCGGGGGTTCGGCTACACCTTC.